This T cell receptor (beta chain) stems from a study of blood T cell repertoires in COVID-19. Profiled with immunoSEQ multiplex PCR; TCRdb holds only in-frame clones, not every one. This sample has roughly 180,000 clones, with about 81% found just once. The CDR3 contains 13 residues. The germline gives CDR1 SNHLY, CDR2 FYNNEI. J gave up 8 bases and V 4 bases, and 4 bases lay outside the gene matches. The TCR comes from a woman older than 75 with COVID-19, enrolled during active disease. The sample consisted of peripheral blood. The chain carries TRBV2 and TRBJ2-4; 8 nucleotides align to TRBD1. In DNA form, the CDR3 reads TGTGCCAGCAGTGGGGACAGGAGGGACATTCAGTACTTC. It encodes CASSGDRRDIQYF.